A single T cell receptor (beta chain) is shown here with its context. Its specificity is unknown. Per the germline V gene, CDR1 is LNHDA and CDR2 is SQIVND (reference sequence). Losses at the gene ends were 5 bases for V and 6 bases for J; bases not matched to a gene: 7. This CDR3 has 15 amino acids. TCRdb itself ran the reads through MiXCR, one entry per CDR3 protein. Altogether hundreds of thousands of distinct CDR3 sequences are present, approximately 33% being singletons, with the ten largest covering about 20%. The sample is drawn from a study of T cell repertoires in cytomegalovirus infection. Overall study: HLA-B-restricted CMV epitopes that are well studied were used alongside recently identified HLA-C-restricted ones. Both CMV infection and a matching HLA type were indicated by public TCR beta signatures. The study's findings and limits: People with CMV and the relevant HLA were identified by cumulative public TCR beta family frequency. There were HLA-C-restricted CMV-specific TCR beta clonotypes dominating the ex vivo response.

Sequencing used cultured PBMCs, obtained from culture after CMV antigen stimulation. This chain links TRBV19 with TRBJ2-2; 9 nucleotides match TRBD2. This receptor was obtained from a human donor in good health (CMV status not recorded). Some clones in this sample may be carry-over from other donors' samples. The CDR3 bases are TGTGCCAGTAGTCGGGGACTAGCCCCCCCCGGGGAGCTGTTTTTT. It specifies CASSRGLAPPGELFF.